Described below is a single TCR beta chain sequence and its context. What this receptor recognizes is not known. Base qualities are missing; no much larger clone stands one base away. This specimen belongs to a study of blood T cells in healthy people across ages (dated by TCRdb to 2015 to 2017). For the study in its entirety: In model experiments, template switching captured about one uniquely barcoded TCR beta cDNA molecule for every two T cells. Donors were grouped into four age groups: young (average approximately 16 years), middle-aged (39), aged (around 60) and long-lived (approximately 82). To avoid experimental bias, donors of different ages were randomly spread across the sequencing lanes. The study measured age-related changes in TCR beta repertoire diversity using deep sequencing normalized with unique cDNA molecular identifiers. For two donors (one aged 18 to 30 and one aged 80 or older), the study analyzed two additional independent replicas of 1 million unique cDNA reads from the same blood draw.

Trimming costs V 6 bases and J 7 bases, and their ends lie 15 bases apart. Spanning cysteine to phenylalanine, the CDR3 consists of 12 amino acids. Just the 36-base CDR3 DNA is kept, in frame starting at base 1. The CDR1 and CDR2 encoded by the germline V gene are SQVTM and ANQGSEA. Systemically healthy Caucasian individuals from Russia, 35 to 50 in total and aged about 6 to 95 years, were included as donors. Each donor gave roughly 9.5 milliliters of peripheral blood, collected into EDTA-treated Vacutainer tubes. PBMCs were isolated by Ficoll-Paque density-gradient centrifugation, with at least 7 million obtained per sample. Trizol reagent was used to extract total RNA from the PBMCs, yielding at least 5.5 micrograms per sample. Naive CD45RAhigh/CD27high T cell percentages were measured by flow cytometry on a PBMC aliquot from every donor. Overall results and qualifications from the work: There was a strong correlation between observed TCR beta diversity and the percentage of naive T cells measured by flow cytometry. Bulk unsorted PBMC profiling prevented conclusive comparison of naive and antigen-experienced compartments. The long-lived group showed more naive CD4+ T cells, fewer expanded clones and increased TCR diversity than the aged group, suggesting age selection. Donor CMV infection status was unknown, potentially confounding age-related changes in expanded clonotypes. As age increased, observed TCR beta diversity per million T cells dropped in a roughly linear way, and a significant reduction was already evident by age about 40. Estimates of total diversity based on one million sequenced T cells were considered lower bounds and underestimates.

The protocol used for the library was 5' RACE. The second PCR ran for roughly 7 to 11 cycles and used a J-beta primer mix along with a sample-barcoded 5' primer. Each TCR beta cDNA molecule received a unique molecular identifier from a template-switch 5' adaptor carrying 12 random nucleotides. Each sample yielded at least 2.5 million CDR3-containing paired-end reads. First-strand cDNA synthesis was performed from all RNA using the Mint cDNA synthesis kit, with priming by a TRBC-specific oligonucleotide. All cDNA was treated with uracil-DNA glycosylase and then went through a first 18-cycle PCR with the universal primers M1SS and BC2_uni_R. As for the authors' bioinformatics: For normalization, 1 million high-quality reads, each with a distinct molecular identifier, were randomly selected from each sample. Reads sharing molecular identifiers were discarded rather than binned into consensus sequences. CDR3 identification, clonotype clustering and error correction used MiTCR with a Q25 quality threshold and the strictest error-elimination algorithm. A nonparametric unseen species model with Euler transformation was used to estimate a lower bound on total TCR beta diversity. TCRdb trimmed public reads at Q25 via fastp, called clones via MiXCR and kept in-frame beta chains. Merged by CDR3 protein, the rows form single entries marked with the most common genes and DNA. TCRdb's processing, not the authors', yielded these V and J calls. In this sample the table shows 1,800,000 or so distinct CDR3 sequences, about 39% of which occur a single time. The ten largest clones capture around 23% of the sample.

The V and J segments used are TRBV29-1 and TRBJ1-2; no D segment can be confidently identified. The sequence came from a human donor in good health. The sample comprised blood. This receptor has the CDR3 CSVFISPFGYTF. The sequenced DNA is TGCAGCGTCTTCATTTCCCCCTTTGGCTACACCTTC. The variable domain in full, with residues beyond the CDR3 obtained from the reference TRBV29-1 and TRBJ1-2 genes, is SAVISQKPSRDICQRGTSLTIQCQVDSQVTMMFWYRQQPGQSLTLIATANQGSEATYESGFVIDKFPISRPNLTFSTLTVSNMSPEDSSIYLCSVFISPFGYTFGSGTRLTVV.